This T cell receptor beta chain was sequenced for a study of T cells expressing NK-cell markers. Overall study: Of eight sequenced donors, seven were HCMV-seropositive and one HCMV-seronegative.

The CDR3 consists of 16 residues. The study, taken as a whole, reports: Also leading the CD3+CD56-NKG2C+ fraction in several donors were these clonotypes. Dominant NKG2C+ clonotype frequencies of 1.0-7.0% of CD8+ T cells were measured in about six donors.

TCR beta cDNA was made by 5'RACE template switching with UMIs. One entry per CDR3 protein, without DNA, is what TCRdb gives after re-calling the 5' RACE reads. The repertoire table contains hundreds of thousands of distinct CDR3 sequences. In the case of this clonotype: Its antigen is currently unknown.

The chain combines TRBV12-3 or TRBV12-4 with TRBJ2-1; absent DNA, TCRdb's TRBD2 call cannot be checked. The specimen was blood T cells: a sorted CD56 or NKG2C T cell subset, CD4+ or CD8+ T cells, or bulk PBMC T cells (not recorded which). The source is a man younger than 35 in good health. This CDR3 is CASSLRAGGAGNEQFF.